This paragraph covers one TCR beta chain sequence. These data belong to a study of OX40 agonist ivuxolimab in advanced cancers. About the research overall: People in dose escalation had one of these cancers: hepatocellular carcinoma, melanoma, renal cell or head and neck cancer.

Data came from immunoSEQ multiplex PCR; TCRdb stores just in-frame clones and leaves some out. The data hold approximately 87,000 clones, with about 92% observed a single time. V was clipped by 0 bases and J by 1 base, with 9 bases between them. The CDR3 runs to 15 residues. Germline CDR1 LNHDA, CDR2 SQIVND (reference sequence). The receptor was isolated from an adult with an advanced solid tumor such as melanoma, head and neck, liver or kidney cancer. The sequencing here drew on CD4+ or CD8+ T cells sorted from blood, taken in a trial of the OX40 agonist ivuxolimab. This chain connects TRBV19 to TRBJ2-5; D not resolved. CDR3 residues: CASSIDLHPQETQYF. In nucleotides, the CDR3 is TGTGCCAGTAGTATAGATCTCCATCCCCAAGAGACCCAGTACTTC.